This TCR beta chain was sequenced in a study of cytomegalovirus exposure and HLA in healthy donors (dated by TCRdb to about 2017). Regarding the research as a whole: According to an earlier analysis of 587 of the donors, 150 million to 200 million T cells yielded over 90 million unique TCR beta sequences and approximately 300 Gb of sequence data. A later analysis re-examined previously published TCR beta repertoires from over 500 donors and added high-resolution HLA genotyping to investigate patterns of TCR occurrence. A later genetic analysis used genome-wide SNP genotypes for about three fifths of the 666 donors, treating that subset as a discovery cohort. Class I and class II HLA loci were covered by the typing at four-digit resolution. The study profiled the T cell repertoires of more than 500 subjects by immunosequencing and related them to cytomegalovirus serostatus. The study combined high-throughput TCR immunosequencing, statistical association of individual TCRs with disease status, and machine learning to predict cytomegalovirus infection status. An early release covering over 500 HLA-typed donors comprised approximately 300 gigabases of sequencing data and approximately 80 million unique TCR sequences. Across roughly 420 genotyped donors of the cohort, an average of roughly 250,000 unique TCR beta nucleotide sequences per donor were sequenced, and 15% to 20% of those sequences were non-productive. Of the roughly 420 genotyped donors, 65% to 90% were placed in the genetic ancestry cluster associated with self-reported Caucasian donors. Every repertoire in the discovery cohort had been generated on one and the same sequencing platform. The study was designed to test whether signatures of past pathogen exposure could be identified by cataloging public T cell receptors. The later analysis used no new phenotypic data to find candidate immune exposures, relying instead on TCR beta sequences and their occurrence across donors. Typing coverage differed by locus: A, B, C, DRB1 and DQB1 were typed in roughly 620-630 donors, DQA1 in about 510, DPA1 in some 570, and DPB1 in 400 to 490. Several DR-DQ haplotypes were treated as single units for association and clustering because of strong linkage in the cohort. Along with the 666-subject first cohort, a separate validation cohort of over a hundred different subjects was used. In an earlier analysis of 587 of the donors, high-throughput TCR beta sequencing was used to judge whether each TCR beta V gene segment behaved as functional or pseudogenic. Donor age, sex, ethnicity and CMV serostatus were compiled together with the repertoire data.

The cohort consisted of 670 or so healthy bone marrow donors. At the time of sampling, all cohort members were nominally healthy, though unrecorded immune exposures were likely present. The donor tested CMV seropositive, placing the donor among the 289 seropositive members of the cohort. Every donor gave a peripheral blood sample, and the peripheral blood mononuclear cells from that sample were used for TCR beta sequencing. Genomic DNA was extracted from the blood cell samples with the Qiagen DNeasy Blood Extraction Kit. The method was the immunoSEQ multiplex PCR assay. For the multiplex PCR, a mixture combining 60 forward primers for TCR Vbeta segments and 13 reverse primers for TCR Jbeta segments was used. A multiplex PCR assay on genomic DNA amplified the CDR3 region of rearranged TCR beta genes. The amplified TCR beta libraries were sequenced on the Illumina HiSeq System as 87-base-pair reads. Regarding the original processing steps: A later analysis tallied around 80 million unique TCR beta chains across the 700 or so repertoires, and around 12 million of those chains were shared by two or more donors. Raw reads were error-corrected and collapsed into unique sequences by a nearest-neighbor algorithm in which closely related sequences were merged to remove PCR and sequencing errors. CDR3 sequences were aligned to IMGT reference sequences to assign V, D and J gene segments. For a sequence to be retained, a match of at least six nucleotides was required to both a V gene segment and a J gene segment. A rearrangement was called productive if the CDR3 had no stop codons and remained in frame with V and J, and every other rearrangement was called non-productive. Following IMGT convention, CDR3 was defined as the stretch from the second conserved V-encoded cysteine to the conserved J-encoded phenylalanine. The earlier analysis of about 640 of the donors excluded any sequence lacking an unambiguous match to a single V gene segment. In an earlier analysis of roughly 600 of the donors, a V segment was called functional when productive rearrangements were above 56.7%, and segregating when the standard deviation between donors exceeded 5%. A statistical classification framework was developed to diagnose cytomegalovirus status using the catalog of TCR beta chain sequences. A later analysis assigned V and J genes by comparing TCR nucleotide sequences with IMGT/GENE-DB human TR gene sequences. A later analysis assigned CDR3 sequences and most-parsimonious VDJ recombination scenarios with the TCRdist pipeline. In a later analysis, each TCR beta chain was defined by its CDR3 amino acid sequence together with its V-gene family, and reads lacking a unique V-gene family were excluded. As a way to deal with suspected cross-contamination and a sequencing artifact, a later analysis dropped approximately 590 nucleotide sequences that were highly shared and had low generation probability. A later analysis calculated a clonal expansion index for each public chain from normalized within-repertoire ranks of inferred template counts. In a later analysis, generation probabilities were computed using a VDJ recombination model fitted to out-of-frame rearrangements, and the results were checked against IGoR. In a later analysis, TCR-TCR, TCR-HLA and TCR-CMV co-occurrence was scored with hypergeometric tests, and a repertoire-size bias correction was applied to TCR pairs. In a later analysis, false discovery rates were estimated by permuting HLA or CMV assignments 20 times. In a later analysis, co-occurring TCRs were grouped with DBSCAN, and TCRdist sequence similarity was added when clustering was performed within HLA-allele-positive subsets. Repertoires with fewer than 30,000 or more than 120,000 public chains were left out of co-occurrence clustering, as were roughly five repertoires with anomalous nucleotide sharing. TCRdb took this table from immuneACCESS and kept in-frame rearrangements with V and J called. Such tables lack part of the clones; where checked against another copy, unresolved V genes explain under half of the gap, and the rest is unexplained. V, J and clone size reflect that table, while D and trimming were determined from the DNA. The sample table contains around 150,000 clones; only one count was recorded for 65% to 70% of them. The top ten clones comprise 8% to 13% of the sample.

General findings and caveats noted by the study authors: Linkage disequilibrium might explain the correlated functional status among segregating V segments, but an unknown experimental factor could not be ruled out. In vitro tests confirmed that a few of the cytomegalovirus-associated TCR beta chains recognize cytomegalovirus antigens. Only TCR beta chains were sequenced in this cohort, and the absence of alpha or paired-chain data limited detectable features. Sequencing depth was assumed to be roughly uniform across donors in the presence/absence analyses, though that assumption may not hold. At a false discovery rate of 0.05, a later analysis linked some 17,000 TCR beta sequences to specific HLA alleles. Because HLA typing was missing for some donors at each locus, association tests included only the typed subset. According to a later genetic analysis, donors in an Asian-associated ancestry cluster had fewer N-insertions in productive TCRs than the approximately 670-donor mean. Most TCR sequences were seen in very few donors, while some public TCRs were found in many individuals. In an earlier analysis of about 540 of the donors, most TCR beta V segments were observed in productive rearrangements about 87% or about 30% of the time, broadly matching IMGT annotations. A total of 150 to 200 TCR beta chains were listed by the study as associated with cytomegalovirus. The 87-base-pair reads could not distinguish some IMGT-functional V segments, including TRBV6-2 and TRBV6-3, so those segments were excluded. An association between a missense DCLRE1C variant and V-gene and J-gene trimming of TCR beta chains was found in a later genetic analysis and replicated in an independent cohort. Assigning TCR associations to individual alleles was difficult when HLA alleles, especially DR and DQ, strongly co-occurred. A later analysis found that TCR association rates varied across HLA loci, with DRB1 alleles showing the most associated TCRs and HLA-C alleles the fewest. The authors suggested that the approach could potentially be extended to other disease states and immunological phenotypes. Several of the top co-occurrence clusters appeared to be linked to parvovirus B19, influenza, CMV and Epstein-Barr virus, according to a later analysis. Because counts were too low, about 18 rarely observed V segments, including chromosome 9 orphons, were left out of the earlier analysis of approximately 580 of the donors. According to a later analysis, most CMV-associated TCR beta chains appeared to be HLA-restricted, and the HLA associations seemed to be driven largely by CMV exposure. A cluster of highly shared sequence variants was judged likely to be a technical artifact of the sequencing pipeline. A further reported finding was that TCR beta sequences accurately predicted the HLA-A and HLA-B alleles for most subjects in the first cohort. In both the original and validation cohorts, the classifier was reported to diagnose cytomegalovirus status with high specificity and sensitivity. For the cohort, immune exposure information was limited to CMV serostatus. In a later analysis, HLA-associated TCR beta chains showed more clonal expansion and lower generation probabilities than non-associated chains that were equally common.

This clone occurred a few times. What this receptor recognizes is not known. Per-nucleotide qualities are absent, and no much larger clonotype sits a single base away. CDR1 and CDR2 are drawn from the germline V gene: SGDLS, YYNGEE. V is pruned by 3 bases and J by 5 bases, leaving 4 bases of the junction without a gene match. The CDR3 covers 14 residues, taking in both the cysteine and the phenylalanine. Only the CDR3 portion is preserved as DNA: 42 bases, with reading frame beginning at the first base. The receptor chain draws on TRBV9 and TRBJ2-3; 9 of the junction bases match TRBD2. The clonotype was recovered from a man aged 30-40 years in good health and CMV-seropositive. The specimen was PBMCs. In nucleotides, the sequence is TGTGCCAGCAGCGAGCGGGGGGCAGGAGATACGCAGTATTTT. This sequence encodes CASSERGAGDTQYF.